This T cell receptor beta chain was sequenced during a study of PD-L1 blockade in urothelial cancer. Study context: Beginning in about 2014, patients received atezolizumab, given as 1,200 mg intravenously every 3 weeks.

Details on this clone: Its antigen remains unknown.

The CDR3 sequence is 16 residues long. Trimming stripped 6 bases from V and 5 bases from J, with 19 bases between. CDR1 and CDR2 (germline): SNHLY, FYNNEI. Findings and caveats of the study: At 3 weeks on treatment, tumor-associated clones expanded more with durable benefit.

Measured with immunoSEQ multiplex PCR; TCRdb has only the in-frame clones, and not every one. The sample includes more than 45,000 clones, 70% to 90% of them seen just once. The time point: peripheral blood 6 weeks after treatment start. This chain connects TRBV2 to TRBJ2-2, with a tentative D call TRBD2 (6 bases). Material: PBMCs, obtained around atezolizumab (anti-PD-L1) treatment. The source is a man between 65 and 85 years old with urothelial cancer. The CDR3 DNA sequence: TGTGCCAGCAGCCTTAAGGAGGGGTTTGAGACCGGGGAGCTGTTTTTT. Translated, it gives CASSLKEGFETGELFF. Using reference TRBV2 and TRBJ2-2 for the parts outside the CDR3, the full variable domain is EPEVTQTPSHQVTQMGQEVILRCVPISNHLYFYWYRQILGQKVEFLVSFYNNEISEKSEIFDDQFSVERPDGSNFTLKIRSTKLEDSAMYFCASSLKEGFETGELFFGEGSRLTVL.